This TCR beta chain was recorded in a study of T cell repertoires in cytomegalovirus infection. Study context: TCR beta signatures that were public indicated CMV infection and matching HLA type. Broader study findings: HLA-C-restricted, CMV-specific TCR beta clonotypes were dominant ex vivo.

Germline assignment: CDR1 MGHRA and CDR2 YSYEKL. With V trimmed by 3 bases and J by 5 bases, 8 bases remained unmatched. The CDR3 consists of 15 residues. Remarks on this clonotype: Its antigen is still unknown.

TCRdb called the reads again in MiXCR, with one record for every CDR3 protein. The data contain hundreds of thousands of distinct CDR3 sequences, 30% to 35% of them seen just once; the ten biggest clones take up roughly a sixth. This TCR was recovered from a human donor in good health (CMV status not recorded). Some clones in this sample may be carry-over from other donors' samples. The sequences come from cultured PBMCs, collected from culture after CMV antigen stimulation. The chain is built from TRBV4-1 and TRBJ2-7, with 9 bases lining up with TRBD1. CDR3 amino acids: CASSQAGTGKHEQYF. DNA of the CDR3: TGCGCCAGCAGCCAGGCCGGGACAGGGAAACACGAGCAGTACTTC.